Listed here are 30 T cell receptor beta chains from one sample, sequenced in a study of blood T cell repertoires in COVID-19. Data came from immunoSEQ multiplex PCR; TCRdb stores just in-frame clones and leaves some out. The repertoire consists of around 290,000 clones, with approximately 89% occurring once and the leading ten covering approximately 2%. Sequencing used peripheral blood. Source of these receptors: a woman aged 25 to 39 with COVID-19, enrolled during active disease.

The J gene is TRBJ2-7, the V gene TRBV28; 7 nucleotides match TRBD2. This CDR3 is 14 amino acids long. Per the germline V gene, CDR1 is MDHEN and CDR2 is SYDVKM. J was trimmed by 2 bases and V by 2 bases; bases with no gene match: 3. The CDR3 DNA reads TGTGCCAGCAGTTTACGGGGACTACCCTACGAGCAGTACTTC. This gives the protein CASSLRGLPYEQYF.

The CDR3 reads CASSPPGTGYNEQFF. Written as DNA, the CDR3 is TGTGCCAGCAGTCCGCCCGGGACAGGATACAATGAGCAGTTCTTC. The chain joins TRBV27 to TRBJ2-1; 8 nucleotides line up with TRBD1. CDR1 is MNHEY and CDR2 is SMNVEV in the germline V gene (reference sequence). This CDR3 is built from 15 residues. V dropped 5 bases and J dropped 4; count of bases not matched to a gene: 7.

The chain recombines TRBV19 with TRBJ2-3, with a tentative D call TRBD2 (6 bases). CDR1 LNHDA and CDR2 SQIVND come from the germline V gene (reference sequence). The CDR3 spans 14 residues. V lost 6 bases and J 2 bases, leaving 12 bases between the germline ends. CDR3 residues: CASREGLPTDTQYF. The CDR3 DNA reads TGTGCCAGTAGGGAGGGACTCCCCACAGATACGCAGTATTTT.

This clone came up once. The chain has TRBV5-4 and TRBJ1-4, with no clear D. Germline CDR1 is SGHNT and CDR2 is YYREEE (reference sequence). Trimming shortened V by 3 bases and J by 4 bases, and 10 bases separated the two germline ends. This CDR3 is 14 amino acids long. The CDR3 loop reads CASSYEARNEKLFF. In nucleotides, the CDR3 is TGTGCCAGCAGCTACGAGGCCCGTAATGAAAAACTGTTTTTT.

The V call is TRBV10-3, the J call TRBJ1-1, with a tentative D call TRBD1 (5 bases). V dropped 3 bases and J dropped 0 bases, with 8 bases sitting between them. Per germline, CDR1 ENHRY and CDR2 SYGVKD. The CDR3 extends over 14 amino acids. DNA for the CDR3: TGTGCCATCAGTGAACCAGGGATGAACACTGAAGCTTTCTTT. Its protein is CAISEPGMNTEAFF.

This chain joins TRBV30 and TRBJ1-5; D uncertain. The CDR3 totals 12 residues. The germline V and J ends were trimmed by 2 bases and 7 bases, with 9 bases remaining between them. Germline V gene data show CDR1 as GTSNPN and CDR2 as SVGIG (reference sequence). CDR3 nucleotides: TGTGCCTGGAGTATGACAAGCCAGCCCCAGCATTTT. Translated: CAWSMTSQPQHF. The full variable domain, in which reference TRBV30 and TRBJ1-5 provide the parts outside the CDR3, is SQTIHQWPATLVQPVGSPLSLECTVEGTSNPNLYWYRQAAGRGLQLLFYSVGIGQISSEVPQNLSASRPQDRQFILSSKKLLLSDSGFYLCAWSMTSQPQHFGDGTRLSIL.

The DNA of the CDR3 is TGCGCCAGCAGTGACGGTTACTCTGGGGCCAACGTCCTGACTTTC. This encodes CASSDGYSGANVLTF. This chain uses TRBV10-2 with TRBJ2-6; D gene uncertain. The CDR3 contains 15 residues. Trimming pared 3 bases from V and 0 bases from J, leaving 6 bases between. CDR1 and CDR2 from the germline V gene are WSHSY and SAAADI.

This chain joins TRBV21-1 and TRBJ1-2; the DNA was not used to check the table's D call, TRBD1. TRBV21-1 is designated a pseudogene. CDR3 length: 14 residues. The CDR3 DNA sequence: TGTGCCAGCAGGCTTCGGGCAGGGCACTATGGCTACACCTTC. Its protein product is CASRLRAGHYGYTF.

The CDR3 DNA reads as TGTGCCAGCAGCAAAACCACAGGGAGGGGGGCTAGCGAGAACCTATCGAACACCGGGGAGCTGTTTTTT. Amino acid sequence: CASSKTTGRGASENLSNTGELFF. The chain carries TRBV21-1 and TRBJ2-2; TRBD2 reflects the table's D call only, with no check against the DNA. TRBV21-1 is marked as a pseudogene. This CDR3 spans 23 amino acids.

The chain couples TRBV5-4 to TRBJ1-1; no reliable D call. V was shortened by 3 bases and J by 1 base, with 7 bases between the two germline ends. This CDR3 has 13 amino acids. Germline assignment: CDR1 SGHNT and CDR2 YYREEE (reference sequence). CDR3 bases: TGTGCCAGCAGCTGGGCAAAGAACACTGAAGCTTTCTTT. Translating it yields CASSWAKNTEAFF.

V usage is TRBV30 and J usage is TRBJ2-7; 10 nucleotides agree with TRBD1. Unmatched junction bases numbered 7, after V lost 3 bases and J lost 11 bases. Germline CDR1 and CDR2: GTSNPN and SVGIG (reference sequence). This CDR3 region has 12 residues. The CDR3 loop reads CAWSEEGQGKYF. The CDR3 DNA follows: TGTGCCTGGAGCGAAGAGGGACAGGGGAAGTACTTC.

The chain's CDR3 is CASSVGGASEKLFF. In DNA form, the CDR3 reads TGTGCCAGCAGCGTAGGCGGTGCAAGTGAAAAACTGTTTTTT. V gene TRBV9 combines with J gene TRBJ1-4; D is unclear. V was trimmed by 0 bases and J by 7 bases, leaving 10 bases between them. This CDR3 spans 14 amino acids. Germline V gene lookup returns CDR1 SGDLS and CDR2 YYNGEE. The complete variable domain, with remaining parts taken from reference TRBV9 and TRBJ1-4, reads DSGVTQTPKHLITATGQRVTLRCSPRSGDLSVYWYQQSLDQGLQFLIQYYNGEERAKGNILERFSAQQFPDLHSELNLSSLELGDSALYFCASSVGGASEKLFFGSGTQLSVL.

This clone was counted once. This chain links TRBV3-1 (or the pseudogene TRBV3-2) with TRBJ1-3; TRBD1 agrees at 11 bases. Germline V gene data show CDR1 as LGHDT and CDR2 as YNNKEL (reference sequence). V gave up 1 base and J gave up 3 bases; unmatched junction bases: 5. The CDR3 has 17 amino acids. The CDR3 DNA follows: TGTGCCAGCAGCCAAGGGACAGGGGGCCGGAGTGGAAACACCATATATTTT. It is translated as CASSQGTGGRSGNTIYF.

About this clone itself: At one of its ends the junction is not consistent with the germline gene, which may arise from a read error. The chain combines TRBV30 with TRBJ1-5; TRBD1 might be the D (6 bases). This CDR3 spans 16 amino acids. Germline CDR1 reads GTSNPN; CDR2 reads SVGIG (reference sequence). The CDR3 DNA reads TGTGCCTGTAGTGATCTGGGCAGGGGATCCAATCAGCCCCAGCATTTT. Translation: CACSDLGRGSNQPQHF. The full variable domain, rest sourced from reference TRBV30 and TRBJ1-5, is SQTIHQWPATLVQPVGSPLSLECTVEGTSNPNLYWYRQAAGRGLQLLFYSVGIGQISSEVPQNLSASRPQDRQFILSSKKLLLSDSGFYLCACSDLGRGSNQPQHFGDGTRLSIL.

The V and J genes are TRBV19 and TRBJ2-1; possible D gene TRBD1, 6 bases. This CDR3 has 16 amino acids. The V gene lost 4 bases and the J gene lost 7 bases, with 20 bases spanning the gap. In germline, CDR1 is LNHDA, CDR2 SQIVND (reference sequence). The CDR3 DNA reads TGTGCCAGTAGTACCGTACCGGGACAAGGGAAAAATGAGCAGTTCTTC. Translated: CASSTVPGQGKNEQFF.

The genes are TRBV4-1 and TRBJ2-1; TRBD2 agrees at 9 bases. V shed 1 base and J 9 bases; nucleotides not matched to a gene: 4. CDR1 and CDR2 from the germline V gene are MGHRA and YSYEKL. The CDR3 is made up of 14 amino acids. CDR3 coding DNA: TGCGCCAGCAGCCAAGCCAGCGGGAGGTCTGAGCAGTTCTTC. This translates into CASSQASGRSEQFF.

The chain links TRBV19 to TRBJ1-1; D may be TRBD1 (5 bases). Per the germline V gene, CDR1 is LNHDA and CDR2 is SQIVND (reference sequence). V was trimmed by 6 bases and J by 10 bases, leaving 18 bases between them. This CDR3 contains 13 residues. CDR3 nucleotides: TGTGCCAGTAGCCCATCGGGCGGGGCGAGAGCTTTCTTT. Translated: CASSPSGGARAFF.

V gene TRBV7-8 combines with J gene TRBJ1-2; D might be TRBD1 (5 bases). This CDR3 is 14 amino acids long. V was shortened by 0 bases and J by 8 bases, with 13 bases between the two germline ends. Germline CDR1 and CDR2: SGHVS and FQNEAQ. The CDR3 DNA sequence: TGTGCCAGCAGCTTAGCGCATTCCGGGGGGGGCTACACCTTC. Protein product: CASSLAHSGGGYTF.

The V call is TRBV15, the J call TRBJ1-1; weak D call: TRBD1 (6 bases). The CDR3 is 16 amino acids. The germline V and J ends were trimmed by 1 base and 6 bases, with 18 bases remaining between them. Germline CDR1 reads LNHNV; CDR2 reads YYDKDF (reference sequence). Written as DNA, the CDR3 is TGTGCCACCAGCAGAGGGCAGGGGCCTCTCGAGGCTGAAGCTTTCTTT. Amino acid sequence: CATSRGQGPLEAEAFF.

This chain joins TRBV5-1 and TRBJ2-5; a weak D match, TRBD1 (6 bases). Trimming left V 0 bases short and J 1 base short, with 13 bases between. The CDR3 has 16 residues. CDR1 is SGHRS, CDR2 YFSETQ, per germline. The CDR3 coding sequence is TGCGCCAGCAGCTTGGATCATTGGACAGTCCAAGAGACCCAGTACTTC. Its protein is CASSLDHWTVQETQYF.

The chain uses TRBV29-1 and TRBJ1-2, with 7 nucleotides matching TRBD1. The germline CDR1 and CDR2 sequences are SQVTM and ANQGSEA. V was clipped by 7 bases and J by 0 bases; unmatched bases: 2. This CDR3 contains 12 residues. The CDR3 loop is CSADRANYGYTF. Written as DNA, the CDR3 is TGCAGCGCCGACAGGGCTAACTATGGCTACACCTTC.

This chain connects TRBV7-9 to TRBJ2-2, with 9 nucleotides matching TRBD1. Germline V gene data show CDR1 as SEHNR and CDR2 as FQNEAQ (reference sequence). V was clipped by 5 bases and J by 4 bases; unmatched bases: 8. This CDR3 is 16 amino acids long. CDR3 in amino acids: CASSETGGRLTGELFF. The CDR3 coding sequence is TGTGCCAGCAGCGAGACAGGGGGTCGACTCACCGGGGAGCTGTTTTTT.

The chain has TRBV18 and TRBJ1-4, with TRBD1 as a possible D gene (5 bases). Germline CDR1 KGHSH, CDR2 LQKENI. V was cut by 2 bases and J by 0 bases, with 7 bases left in between. CDR3 length: 15 amino acids. The CDR3 region is CASSPGGATNEKLFF. DNA for the CDR3: TGTGCCAGCTCACCAGGGGGGGCAACTAATGAAAAACTGTTTTTT.

The chain joins TRBV19 to TRBJ2-7, with 7 bases that match TRBD1. The CDR3 covers 15 residues. CDR1 is LNHDA, CDR2 SQIVND, per germline (reference sequence). Losses at the gene ends were 5 bases for V and 2 bases for J; bases not matched to a gene: 9. CDR3 amino acids: CASSGPTGTPYEQYF. CDR3 in DNA: TGTGCCAGTAGTGGGCCGACAGGGACACCCTACGAGCAGTACTTC. The entire variable domain, with the rest obtained from reference TRBV19 and TRBJ2-7, is as follows: DGGITQSPKYLFRKEGQNVTLSCEQNLNHDAMYWYRQDPGQGLRLIYYSQIVNDFQKGDIAEGYSVSREKKESFPLTVTSAQKNPTAFYLCASSGPTGTPYEQYFGPGTRLTVT.

Comments on this clone: Other DNA sequences of this sample code for an identical CDR3. The chain has TRBV19 and TRBJ2-3; D gene unclear. Germline V gene lookup returns CDR1 LNHDA and CDR2 SQIVND (reference sequence). The CDR3 runs to 13 residues. Trimming cost V 2 bases and J 1 base, with 4 bases left between them. DNA of the CDR3: TGTGCCAGTAGTATACCCGGCACAGATACGCAGTATTTT. Amino acids: CASSIPGTDTQYF. The whole variable domain, filled in from reference TRBV19 and TRBJ2-3, reads DGGITQSPKYLFRKEGQNVTLSCEQNLNHDAMYWYRQDPGQGLRLIYYSQIVNDFQKGDIAEGYSVSREKKESFPLTVTSAQKNPTAFYLCASSIPGTDTQYFGPGTRLTVL.

The rearrangement links TRBV28 to TRBJ1-5; D remains unclear. The CDR3 covers 12 residues. V lost 5 bases and J 3 bases, leaving 5 bases between the germline ends. Per the germline V gene, CDR1 is MDHEN and CDR2 is SYDVKM. In DNA, the CDR3 is TGTGCCAGCAGTCTCCTCAATCAGCCCCAGCATTTT. Residues: CASSLLNQPQHF. Combining the CDR3 with reference TRBV28 and TRBJ1-5 gives the whole variable domain DVKVTQSSRYLVKRTGEKVFLECVQDMDHENMFWYRQDPGLGLRLIYFSYDVKMKEKGDIPEGYSVSREKKERFSLILESASTNQTSMYLCASSLLNQPQHFGDGTRLSIL.

The chain links TRBV7-9 to TRBJ2-7; the D gene is possibly TRBD2 (6 bases). Per the germline V gene, CDR1 is SEHNR and CDR2 is FQNEAQ (reference sequence). The CDR3 covers 16 residues. The V gene lost 5 bases and the J gene lost 1 base, with 18 bases spanning the gap. CDR3 nucleotide sequence: TGTGCCAGCAGCCCAACGGGAGAGGGACTTTCCTACGAGCAGTACTTC. Protein product: CASSPTGEGLSYEQYF.

V and J are TRBV2 and TRBJ2-5, with D maybe TRBD2 (5 bases). The CDR3 totals 15 residues. V was clipped by 4 bases and J by 0 bases, with 12 bases between them. In germline, CDR1 is SNHLY, CDR2 FYNNEI. The CDR3 protein is CASSVGGPYQETQYF. The CDR3 coding sequence is TGTGCCAGCAGTGTCGGCGGGCCGTACCAAGAGACCCAGTACTTC.

The gene calls are TRBV7-8 and TRBJ2-3, with D possibly being TRBD2 (5 bases). V lost 0 bases, J lost 2 bases, and 12 bases lay in between. CDR1 SGHVS and CDR2 FQNEAQ come from the germline V gene. The CDR3 totals 16 residues. This CDR3 is CASSLAVRGITDTQYF. In DNA, the CDR3 is TGTGCCAGCAGCTTAGCTGTCCGGGGAATCACAGATACGCAGTATTTT.

The chain carries TRBV6-5 and TRBJ1-5, with TRBD1 as a possible D gene (6 bases). Germline-derived CDR1 and CDR2 are MNHEY and SVGAGI. Trimming left V 6 bases short and J 6 bases short, with 12 bases between. The CDR3 loop spans 13 amino acids. The CDR3 region has the DNA TGTGCCAGCAGACAGGGTACGGGTCAGCCCCAGCATTTT. It is translated as CASRQGTGQPQHF.